One and the same sample provided the 14 T cell receptor beta chains below, sequenced in a study of CD8+ T cells in alopecia areata. RNA, once extracted, was reverse transcribed into cDNA for use as the sequencing template. Profiling relied on immunoSEQ multiplex PCR, and the TCRdb table lists in-frame clones only, not all of them. The sample has 200,000 or so clones; roughly 64% are singletons. This sample's treatment: oral pan-JAK inhibitor, 5-10 mg twice daily. Sequences were derived from CD4+ T cells sorted from blood, sampled at week 24, from a patient treated with tofacitinib. These receptors were taken from a human donor with alopecia areata.

The V gene is TRBV5-4, the J gene TRBJ2-3, with 9 bases that match TRBD2. Trimming cost V 0 bases and J 2 bases; bases outside gene matches: 4. CDR1 and CDR2 (germline): SGHNT, YYREEE (reference sequence). There are 16 residues in the CDR3. In DNA, the CDR3 is TGTGCCAGCAGCTTGGAAGGACTAGCGACCACAGATACGCAGTATTTT. It is translated as CASSLEGLATTDTQYF.

The chain carries TRBV2 and TRBJ2-4; no clear D gene. With 2 bases removed from V and 7 bases from J, the gap between germline ends came to 12 bases. CDR3 size: 14 residues. Germline values: CDR1 SNHLY, CDR2 FYNNEI. The CDR3 DNA reads as TGTGCCAGCAGTGAAACCGGGTCAGGTAACATTCAGTACTTC. Translated, it gives CASSETGSGNIQYF.

The chain couples TRBV4-1 to TRBJ2-5, with D tentatively TRBD1 (6 bases). Germline CDR1 is MGHRA and CDR2 is YSYEKL. The germline V and J ends were trimmed by 5 bases and 5 bases, with 12 bases remaining between them. The CDR3 sequence is 13 residues long. The CDR3 DNA is TGCGCCAGCAGCAAGCAGGGGAAGGAGACCCAGTACTTC. Protein product: CASSKQGKETQYF.

The V call is TRBV9, the J call TRBJ2-3; TRBD2 agrees at 10 bases. From germline, CDR1 is SGDLS and CDR2 YYNGEE. With V trimmed by 3 bases and J by 14 bases, 6 bases remained unmatched. The CDR3 runs 12 residues. This chain's CDR3 is CASSGSSGGAYF. In DNA, the CDR3 is TGTGCCAGCAGCGGTTCTAGCGGGGGCGCGTATTTT.

This chain connects TRBV5-1 to TRBJ2-1; TRBD1 might be the D (5 bases). Germline CDR1 reads SGHRS; CDR2 reads YFSETQ. The CDR3 is made up of 13 amino acids. Between the trimmed V and J ends, which lost 2 bases and 4 bases, there was a span of 7 bases. In nucleotides, the CDR3 is TGCGCCAGCAGCTTTCAGGGATACAATGAGCAGTTCTTC. Translated, it gives CASSFQGYNEQFF.

This rearrangement joins TRBV9 to TRBJ1-6, with unresolved D. V was cut by 4 bases and J by 10 bases, with 9 bases left in between. Germline V gene lookup returns CDR1 SGDLS and CDR2 YYNGEE. The CDR3 loop spans 12 amino acids. CDR3 in amino acids: CASSPGRSPLHF. CDR3 DNA sequence: TGTGCCAGCAGCCCCGGGCGATCACCCCTCCACTTT.

The chain combines TRBV7-2 with TRBJ2-5; TRBD1 is a possible D gene (6 bases). The germline V gene has CDR1 SGHTA and CDR2 FQGNSA. This CDR3 region has 15 residues. The ends were cut back, 5 bases at V and 2 bases at J, with 15 bases in the middle. The CDR3 loop reads CASSATGTPQETQYF. The CDR3 region has the DNA TGTGCCAGCAGCGCAACCGGGACACCACAAGAGACCCAGTACTTC.

This clone showed up just a few times. The chain uses TRBV7-2 and TRBJ2-3; TRBD2 aligns across 7 bases. Germline V gives CDR1 SGHTA, CDR2 FQGNSA. The CDR3 runs to 16 residues. The trim removed 3 bases at V and 0 bases at J, leaving 6 bases unmatched. The CDR3 loop reads CASSFYPRGSTDTQYF. Here the CDR3 DNA reads TGTGCCAGCAGCTTTTATCCGCGGGGGAGCACAGATACGCAGTATTTT.

V is TRBV5-1 and J is TRBJ1-1; D is undetermined. V lost 7 bases and J lost 1, with 11 bases in between. The CDR3 sequence is 13 residues long. Looked up from germline, CDR1 is SGHRS and CDR2 is YFSETQ. As DNA, the CDR3 is TGCGCCAGCGGCGTTCAATCGAACACTGAAGCTTTCTTT. Translated: CASGVQSNTEAFF.

The chain employs TRBV29-1 and TRBJ1-1; D is perhaps TRBD1 (5 bases). V dropped 1 base and J dropped 3 bases, with 12 bases sitting between them. Germline-derived CDR1 and CDR2 are SQVTM and ANQGSEA. The CDR3 is 14 residues long. The CDR3 bases are TGCAGCGTTGAAGTTCCAGGGTTGCACACTGAAGCTTTCTTT. Protein: CSVEVPGLHTEAFF.

The chain is built from TRBV28 and TRBJ1-5, with D uncertain. The CDR3 covers 12 residues. Trimming left V 10 bases short and J 4 bases short, with 11 bases between. Germline CDR1 MDHEN, CDR2 SYDVKM. Written as DNA, the CDR3 is TGTGCCATTAAGGCGGGAAATCAGCCCCAGCATTTT. Encoded protein: CAIKAGNQPQHF.

This clone was seen just once. CDR3: CASSVITGTLKHEQYF. CDR3 nucleotides: TGCGCCAGCAGCGTTATCACCGGGACCCTTAAGCACGAGCAGTACTTC. The chain carries TRBV5-1 and TRBJ2-7; D might be TRBD1 or TRBD2, each matching 5 bases. CDR1 and CDR2 (germline): SGHRS, YFSETQ. The germline V and J ends were trimmed by 4 bases and 5 bases, with 22 bases remaining between them. The CDR3 sequence is 16 residues long.

The V gene is TRBV18, the J gene TRBJ2-3; D not certain. V was pared by 5 bases and J by 4 bases, with 10 bases between. The CDR3 length is 13 residues. The germline CDR1 and CDR2 sequences are KGHSH and LQKENI. The CDR3 DNA sequence: TGTGCCAGCTCAGCCGGAGTATCAGATACGCAGTATTTT. Protein product: CASSAGVSDTQYF.

This sequence joins TRBV10-3 and TRBJ2-7, with 7 bases fitting TRBD1. This CDR3 spans 15 amino acids. With 6 bases clipped from V and 0 bases from J, the junction kept 8 bases outside the gene matches. In germline, CDR1 is ENHRY, CDR2 SYGVKD. The CDR3 region has the DNA TGTGCCATCAGGGAGAGGGGACAGAGCTCCTACGAGCAGTACTTC. It specifies CAIRERGQSSYEQYF.